The T cell receptor (beta chain) under discussion was sequenced for a study of blood T cell repertoires in COVID-19 (dated by TCRdb to 2018 to 2021). A note on the overall study: Samples from collaborators originated in the United States, Italy and Spain and spanned both the acute and convalescent phases of COVID-19. The samples were drawn from the first 160 participants of the ongoing ImmuneRACE study and from 1,254 subjects provided by 6 global collaborators. The repertoires were made available in a free public database intended to serve as a resource for research on the immune response to SARS-CoV-2. The dataset comprised deeply sampled blood TCRbeta repertoires from subjects exposed to, actively infected with, or recovered from COVID-19. Where available, HLA class I and class II types were taken from metadata supplied by the sample provider and were not determined by assay-based typing. Sample metadata almost always included a de-identified subject ID, COVID-19 status, age in years and sex. The prospective study material was composed of cDNA or gDNA derived from T cells, B-cell-depleted T cells, or PBMCs.

The paper as a whole reports these results and caveats: Clinical and demographic metadata were provided uncurated, with the amount varying by source and participant.

About this clone: The target of this receptor is not known. The record has no base qualities; no much larger clone is one base away.

The immunoSEQ Assay, a bias-controlled multiplex PCR, was used to amplify TCRbeta CDR3 regions from genomic DNA. In the authors' own workflow: Within the assay, amplification of reference gene primers was used to estimate how many nucleated cells each sample contained. To quantify the absolute abundance of each unique TCRbeta CDR3 rearrangement, sequence reads were collapsed and filtered. Productive Simpson clonality was computed per sample as the square root of Simpson's diversity index over productive rearrangements. TCRdb holds this immuneACCESS table with in-frame rearrangements only. Some clones are missing; in checked studies, unresolved V genes explain under half, and the rest has no known cause. The D gene and trimming were derived from the DNA, and the V and J assignments and clone size from that table. This sample has 430,000 or so clones in its table, and roughly 88% of those were observed once. The ten most abundant clones make up around 1.5% of the sample.

The germline V gene yields MDHEN for CDR1 and SYDVKM for CDR2. For this chain, trimming is 7 bases at the V end and 4 bases at the J end, and the number of junction bases without a gene match is 7. CDR3 length: 14 amino acids, cysteine to phenylalanine. The only DNA kept is the CDR3, 42 bases in frame from the first base. Participants in the prospective study were enrolled through a virtual design, were aged about 18 to 100 years, and lived in under 25 United States geographic areas. In the prospective study, participants were assigned to cohorts based on the clinical history participants reported in a screening survey and a study questionnaire. Exposed participants were defined as having been in contact with someone with a PCR-confirmed or clinician-diagnosed COVID-19 case within 2 weeks of study entry. Each participant in the prospective study had whole blood, serum and a nasopharyngeal or oropharyngeal swab collected by mobile phlebotomists. Over an approximately 2-month period, participants in the prospective study had the option of providing additional blood draws and questionnaires. Prospective study blood samples were shipped either frozen or at room temperature before DNA extraction.

The sequence derives from a woman in her late teens or twenties who had been exposed to COVID-19. The sample taken for sequencing was PBMCs or T cells enriched from blood (not recorded which). The sequence joins TRBV28 to TRBJ1-2; TRBD1 aligns with 9 central bases. The base sequence is TGTGCCAGCAATAGACAGGGGGAGAGCTATGGCTACACCTTC. It translates as CASNRQGESYGYTF.